Listed below are T cell receptor beta chains from one sample, sequenced in a study of breast tumors, draining lymph nodes, adjacent tissues. TCRdb re-called the multiplex PCR reads through MiXCR, storing one row per CDR3 protein. Of roughly 120,000 distinct CDR3 sequences listed, less than 20% are singletons. The specimen sequenced was axillary lymph node tissue. Receptor source: a female donor with breast cancer. Some clones in this sample may be carry-over from other donors' samples. Both conserved end residues are part of each CDR3. Fields, in order: J gene, clone size, V gene, D gene, CDR3 DNA, CDR3 protein. D genes are given only for firm matches. Not every row has a clone size; where given, it reads once, few, many or a size class.

j_call: TRBJ2-6
clone_size: many
v_call: TRBV11-3
d_call: -
cdr3_nt: TGTGCCAGCAGCTTGGGCTCTGGGGCCAACGTCCTGACTTTC
cdr3_aa: CASSLGSGANVLTF

j_call: TRBJ2-7
clone_size: many
v_call: TRBV4-1
d_call: TRBD2
cdr3_nt: TGCGCCAGCAGCCAACTTACTAGCGGGAACTACGAGCAGTACTTC
cdr3_aa: CASSQLTSGNYEQYF

j_call: TRBJ1-2
clone_size: many
v_call: TRBV2
d_call: -
cdr3_nt: TGTGCCAGCAGTGAAAGTACAGCACCTAACTATGGCTACACCTTC
cdr3_aa: CASSESTAPNYGYTF

j_call: TRBJ2-5
clone_size: many
v_call: TRBV29-1
d_call: -
cdr3_nt: TGCAGCGTTGAAGATCTAGGCAGGGCCAAGGGAGAGACCCAGTACTTC
cdr3_aa: CSVEDLGRAKGETQYF

j_call: TRBJ2-1
clone_size: many
v_call: TRBV11-2
d_call: TRBD1
cdr3_nt: TGTGCCAGCAGCACGGGACAGGGATTCTACAATGAGCAGTTCTTC
cdr3_aa: CASSTGQGFYNEQFF

j_call: TRBJ1-2
clone_size: many
v_call: TRBV20-1
d_call: -
cdr3_nt: TGCAGTGCTAGAGGGGACCGAGGGCTCTATGGCTACACCTTC
cdr3_aa: CSARGDRGLYGYTF

j_call: TRBJ2-7
clone_size: many
v_call: TRBV20-1
d_call: TRBD1
cdr3_nt: TGCAGTGCTACGACCCTGGGACAGTACTCCTACGAGCAGTACTTC
cdr3_aa: CSATTLGQYSYEQYF

j_call: TRBJ1-2
clone_size: many
v_call: TRBV12-3/TRBV12-4
d_call: TRBD1
cdr3_nt: TGTGCCAGCAGTCCCCTAGCCGGGACAGGGAACTATGGCTACACCTTC
cdr3_aa: CASSPLAGTGNYGYTF

j_call: TRBJ2-5
clone_size: many
v_call: TRBV5-1
d_call: TRBD1
cdr3_nt: TGCGCCAGCAGCCCGGGACAGGCAGAGACCCAGTACTTC
cdr3_aa: CASSPGQAETQYF

j_call: TRBJ1-6
clone_size: many
v_call: TRBV11-2
d_call: -
cdr3_nt: TGTGCCAGCAGACCCGATGAGGGATCCTATAATTCACCCCTCCACTTT
cdr3_aa: CASRPDEGSYNSPLHF

j_call: TRBJ2-7
clone_size: many
v_call: TRBV12-3/TRBV12-4
d_call: TRBD2
cdr3_nt: TGTGCCAGCAGTTCCACTAGCGGGAGGGCCTACGAGCAGTACTTC
cdr3_aa: CASSSTSGRAYEQYF

j_call: TRBJ1-6
clone_size: many
v_call: TRBV30
d_call: -
cdr3_nt: TGTGCCTGGCAGGGCCAAACTAATTCACCCCTCCACTTT
cdr3_aa: CAWQGQTNSPLHF

j_call: TRBJ2-7
clone_size: -
v_call: TRBV28
d_call: TRBD2
cdr3_nt: TGTGCCAGCAGTCCAAATAGCGGGTTAAGAGACTACGAGCAGTACTTC
cdr3_aa: CASSPNSGLRDYEQYF

j_call: TRBJ2-3
clone_size: many
v_call: TRBV15
d_call: TRBD2
cdr3_nt: TGTGCCACCAGCGCGCCGCGGGAGCCCAGCACAGATACGCAGTATTTT
cdr3_aa: CATSAPREPSTDTQYF

j_call: TRBJ2-5
clone_size: many
v_call: TRBV7-8
d_call: -
cdr3_nt: TGTGCCAGCAGACAAGACCGGACCCAGTACTTC
cdr3_aa: CASRQDRTQYF

j_call: TRBJ1-2
clone_size: many
v_call: TRBV6-5
d_call: TRBD1
cdr3_nt: TGTGCCAGCAGTTACTCGGCCCAAACCCGGACAGGGCGGAACTATGGCTACACCTTC
cdr3_aa: CASSYSAQTRTGRNYGYTF

j_call: TRBJ2-3
clone_size: many
v_call: TRBV7-8
d_call: -
cdr3_nt: TGTGCCAGCAGCACCCCCAACCAACGAGATACGCAGTATTTT
cdr3_aa: CASSTPNQRDTQYF

j_call: TRBJ2-1
clone_size: many
v_call: TRBV5-5
d_call: TRBD2
cdr3_nt: TGTGCCAGCAGCTTGACCGGGACTAGCGGGAGCGGCAATGAGCAGTTCTTC
cdr3_aa: CASSLTGTSGSGNEQFF

j_call: TRBJ2-1
clone_size: many
v_call: TRBV20-1
d_call: TRBD2
cdr3_nt: TGCAGTGCTAGCTCCAGCGGGAGGGCCTCGTACAATGAGCAGTTCTTC
cdr3_aa: CSASSSGRASYNEQFF

j_call: TRBJ2-1
clone_size: many
v_call: TRBV5-5
d_call: -
cdr3_nt: TGTGCCAGCAGCTTGGGATTATCTTTGGTCGGTGAGCAGTTCTTC
cdr3_aa: CASSLGLSLVGEQFF

j_call: TRBJ2-1
clone_size: many
v_call: TRBV12-3/TRBV12-4
d_call: TRBD2
cdr3_nt: TGTGCCAGCAGTCCAATCGGACTAGCGGGTCGTAAGGATGAGCAGTTCTTC
cdr3_aa: CASSPIGLAGRKDEQFF

j_call: TRBJ2-1
clone_size: many
v_call: TRBV10-2
d_call: -
cdr3_nt: TGCGCCAGCAGCGTTCTAGGGGGGACTGCGCGTCATGAGCAGTTCTTC
cdr3_aa: CASSVLGGTARHEQFF

j_call: TRBJ2-5
clone_size: many
v_call: TRBV5-1
d_call: -
cdr3_nt: TGCGCCAGCAGCCTGCTGGGCCAAGAGACCCAGTACTTC
cdr3_aa: CASSLLGQETQYF

j_call: TRBJ2-3
clone_size: many
v_call: TRBV20-1
d_call: TRBD2
cdr3_nt: TGCAGTGCTAGAGATGGGCGGGGGGATACGCAGTATTTT
cdr3_aa: CSARDGRGDTQYF

j_call: TRBJ2-7
clone_size: many
v_call: TRBV10-2
d_call: TRBD1
cdr3_nt: TGCGCCAGCAAGCCGGACAGGGGACCCTACGAGCAGTACTTC
cdr3_aa: CASKPDRGPYEQYF

j_call: TRBJ2-7
clone_size: once
v_call: TRBV28
d_call: -
cdr3_nt: TGTGCCAGCAGTTCCGGGATCTACGGGCAGTACTTC
cdr3_aa: CASSSGIYGQYF

j_call: TRBJ2-3
clone_size: few
v_call: TRBV19
d_call: -
cdr3_nt: TGTGCCAGTAGTCCAGCGGGCTTAGATACGCAGTATTTT
cdr3_aa: CASSPAGLDTQYF

j_call: TRBJ2-3
clone_size: -
v_call: TRBV3-1
d_call: -
cdr3_nt: TGTGCCAGCAGCCAAAGAGGGAGTTCGGATACGCAGTATTTT
cdr3_aa: CASSQRGSSDTQYF

j_call: TRBJ2-6
clone_size: many
v_call: TRBV4-1
d_call: -
cdr3_nt: TGCGCCAGCAGCCAAAGGAGACAGGCCAGCTCTGGGGCCAACGTCCTGACTTTC
cdr3_aa: CASSQRRQASSGANVLTF

j_call: TRBJ1-2
clone_size: many
v_call: TRBV6-6
d_call: TRBD1
cdr3_nt: TGTGCCAGCAGTTACGAGGGGGCCTATGGCTACACCTTC
cdr3_aa: CASSYEGAYGYTF

j_call: TRBJ2-6
clone_size: -
v_call: TRBV30
d_call: TRBD1
cdr3_nt: TGTGCCTGGAGTGTAAACAGGGGGAACTCTGGGGCCAACGTCCTGACTTTC
cdr3_aa: CAWSVNRGNSGANVLTF

j_call: TRBJ2-2
clone_size: few
v_call: TRBV10-3
d_call: -
cdr3_nt: TGTGCCATCAGTGGAGGTCTCGCCGGGGGGCCCGACACCGGGGAGCTGTTTTTT
cdr3_aa: CAISGGLAGGPDTGELFF

j_call: TRBJ1-6
clone_size: many
v_call: TRBV9
d_call: -
cdr3_nt: TGTGCCAGCAGCGTCCAGTCGTCTTCGGGTTATAATTCACCCCTCCACTTT
cdr3_aa: CASSVQSSSGYNSPLHF

j_call: TRBJ1-5
clone_size: -
v_call: TRBV28
d_call: -
cdr3_nt: TGTGCCAGCAGTTTTACAGTGGGGCCGAGGAAGCCCCAGCATTTT
cdr3_aa: CASSFTVGPRKPQHF

j_call: TRBJ2-1
clone_size: many
v_call: TRBV24-1
d_call: TRBD1
cdr3_nt: TGTGCCACCAGTGATTTAGGACAGGGAGACAATGAGCAGTTCTTC
cdr3_aa: CATSDLGQGDNEQFF